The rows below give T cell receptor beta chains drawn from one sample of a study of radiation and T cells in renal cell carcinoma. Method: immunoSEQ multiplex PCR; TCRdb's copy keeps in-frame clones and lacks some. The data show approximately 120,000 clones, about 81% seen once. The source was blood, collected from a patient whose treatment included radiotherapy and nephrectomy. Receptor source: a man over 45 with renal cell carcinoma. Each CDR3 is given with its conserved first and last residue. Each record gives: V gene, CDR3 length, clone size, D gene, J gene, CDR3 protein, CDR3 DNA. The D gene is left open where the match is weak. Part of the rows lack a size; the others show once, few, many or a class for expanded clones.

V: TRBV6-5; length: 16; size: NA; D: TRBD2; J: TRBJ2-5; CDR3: CASSYSGLAAQETQYF; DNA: TGTGCCAGCAGCTACTCAGGGCTAGCGGCCCAAGAGACCCAGTACTTC
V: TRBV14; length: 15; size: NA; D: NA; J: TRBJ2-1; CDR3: CASSQEQGRGNEQFF; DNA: TGTGCCAGCAGCCAAGAACAGGGACGGGGGAATGAGCAGTTCTTC
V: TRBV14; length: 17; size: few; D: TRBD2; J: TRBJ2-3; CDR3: CASSPLAGVTSTDTQYF; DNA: TGTGCCAGCAGCCCCCTAGCGGGGGTTACTAGCACAGATACGCAGTATTTT
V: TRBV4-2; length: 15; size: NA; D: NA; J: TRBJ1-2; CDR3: CASSQDRVGGYGYTF; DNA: TGTGCCAGCAGCCAAGACAGGGTAGGGGGCTATGGCTACACCTTC
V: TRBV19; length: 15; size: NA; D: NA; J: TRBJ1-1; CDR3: CASRKQGGWNTEAFF; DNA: TGTGCCAGTAGGAAACAGGGAGGATGGAACACTGAAGCTTTCTTT
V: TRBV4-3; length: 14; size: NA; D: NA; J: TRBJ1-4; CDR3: CASSQDDRREKLFF; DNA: TGCGCCAGCAGCCAGGATGACAGGAGGGAAAAACTGTTTTTT
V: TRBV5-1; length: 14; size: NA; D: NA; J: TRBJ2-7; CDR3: CASSLDRQSYEQYF; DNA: TGCGCCAGCAGCTTGGACAGGCAATCCTACGAGCAGTACTTC
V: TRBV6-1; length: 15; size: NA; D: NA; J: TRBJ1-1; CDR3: CASTRRGGVGTEAFF; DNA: TGTGCCAGCACCAGAAGGGGGGGAGTGGGCACTGAAGCTTTCTTT
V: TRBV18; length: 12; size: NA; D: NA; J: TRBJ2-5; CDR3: CASSPPVGSQYF; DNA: TGTGCCAGCTCACCACCGGTCGGGTCCCAGTACTTC
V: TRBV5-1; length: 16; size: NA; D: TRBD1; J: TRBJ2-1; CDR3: CASSLLSGQGYNEQFF; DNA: TGCGCCAGCAGCTTGTTGTCGGGACAGGGATACAATGAGCAGTTCTTC
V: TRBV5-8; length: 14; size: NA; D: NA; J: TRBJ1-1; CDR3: CASSLWGTNTEAFF; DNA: TGTGCCAGCAGCTTGTGGGGAACTAACACTGAAGCTTTCTTT
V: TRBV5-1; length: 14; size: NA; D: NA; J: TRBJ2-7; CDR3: CASSFRGEYYEQYF; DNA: TGCGCCAGCAGCTTCAGGGGAGAGTACTACGAGCAGTACTTC
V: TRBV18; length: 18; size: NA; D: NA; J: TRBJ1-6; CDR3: CASSLNPGSGSYNSPLHF; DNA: TGTGCCAGCTCACTTAATCCGGGATCGGGCTCCTATAATTCACCCCTCCACTTT
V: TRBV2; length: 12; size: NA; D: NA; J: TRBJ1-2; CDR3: CASSPLTGGYTF; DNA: TGTGCCAGCAGTCCACTAACAGGAGGCTACACCTTC
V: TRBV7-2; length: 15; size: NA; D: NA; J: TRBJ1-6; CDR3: CASSLVVQGGSPLHF; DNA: TGTGCCAGCAGCTTAGTCGTACAGGGAGGTTCACCCCTCCACTTT
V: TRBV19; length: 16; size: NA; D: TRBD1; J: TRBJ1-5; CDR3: CASSSFFGTGVQPQHF; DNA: TGTGCCAGTAGTAGCTTTTTCGGGACAGGGGTTCAGCCCCAGCATTTT
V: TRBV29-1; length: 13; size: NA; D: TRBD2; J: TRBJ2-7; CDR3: CSVAGGTSYEQYF; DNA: TGCAGCGTTGCGGGGGGGACATCCTACGAGCAGTACTTC
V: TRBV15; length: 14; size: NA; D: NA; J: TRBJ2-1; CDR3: CATSSRPPVNEQFF; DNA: TGTGCCACCAGCAGCCGACCCCCCGTCAATGAGCAGTTCTTC
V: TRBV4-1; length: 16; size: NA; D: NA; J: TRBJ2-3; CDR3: CASSHLRAGQGDTQYF; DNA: TGCGCCAGCAGCCATCTCCGCGCGGGGCAGGGAGATACGCAGTATTTT
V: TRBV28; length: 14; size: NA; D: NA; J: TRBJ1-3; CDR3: CASSFGISGNTIYF; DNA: TGTGCCAGCAGTTTCGGGATTTCTGGAAACACCATATATTTT
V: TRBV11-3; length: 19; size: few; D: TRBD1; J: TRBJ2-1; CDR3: CASSLGLPRRDRDYNEQFF; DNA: TGTGCCAGCAGCTTAGGCCTTCCCCGCCGGGACAGGGACTACAATGAGCAGTTCTTC
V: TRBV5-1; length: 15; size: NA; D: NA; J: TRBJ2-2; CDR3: CASSQDGQNTGELFF; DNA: TGCGCCAGCAGTCAGGACGGCCAGAACACCGGGGAGCTGTTTTTT
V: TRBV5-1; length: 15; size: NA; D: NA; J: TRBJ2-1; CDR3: CASSLRDTGNNEQFF; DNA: TGCGCCAGCAGCTTAAGGGACACGGGAAACAATGAGCAGTTCTTC
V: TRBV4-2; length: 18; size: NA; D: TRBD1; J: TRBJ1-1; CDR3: CASSQVFGDRGQDTEAFF; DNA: TGTGCCAGCAGCCAAGTATTTGGGGACAGGGGGCAGGACACTGAAGCTTTCTTT
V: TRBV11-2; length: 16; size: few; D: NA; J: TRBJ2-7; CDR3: CASSPITGERYYEQYF; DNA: TGTGCCAGCAGCCCAATAACGGGGGAAAGATACTACGAGCAGTACTTC
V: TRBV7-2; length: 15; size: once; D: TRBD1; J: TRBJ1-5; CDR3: CASSFGTGAGQPQHF; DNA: TGTGCCAGCAGCTTTGGGACAGGGGCTGGTCAGCCCCAGCATTTT
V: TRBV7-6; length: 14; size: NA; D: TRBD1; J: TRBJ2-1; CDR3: CASSQRQGGNEQFF; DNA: TGTGCCAGCAGCCAAAGACAGGGGGGGAATGAGCAGTTCTTC
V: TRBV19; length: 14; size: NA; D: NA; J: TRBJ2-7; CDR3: CASSGGLSSYEQYF; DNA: TGTGCCAGTAGTGGGGGGCTGAGCTCCTACGAGCAGTACTTC
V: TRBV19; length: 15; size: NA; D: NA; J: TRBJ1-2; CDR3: CASSAQTDSESGYTF; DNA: TGTGCCAGTAGTGCTCAGACGGATAGTGAGAGTGGCTACACCTTC
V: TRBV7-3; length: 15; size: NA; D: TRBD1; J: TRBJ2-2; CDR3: CASSSGTGVPGELFF; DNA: TGTGCCAGCAGCTCCGGGACAGGGGTTCCCGGGGAGCTGTTTTTT
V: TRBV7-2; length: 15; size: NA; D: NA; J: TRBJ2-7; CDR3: CASSLWLSPDAEQYF; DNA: TGTGCCAGCAGCCTGTGGCTCAGCCCTGACGCCGAGCAGTACTTC
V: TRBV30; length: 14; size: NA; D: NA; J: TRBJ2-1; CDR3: CAWSATPPYNEQFF; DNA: TGTGCCTGGAGCGCGACTCCCCCCTACAATGAGCAGTTCTTC
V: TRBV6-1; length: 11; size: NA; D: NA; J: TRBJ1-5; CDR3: CASSGYQPQHF; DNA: TGTGCCAGCAGTGGGTACCAGCCCCAGCATTTT
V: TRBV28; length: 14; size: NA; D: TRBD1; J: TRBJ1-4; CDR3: CASRQGQGSSELFF; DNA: TGTGCCAGCAGGCAAGGACAGGGAAGCTCGGAACTGTTTTTT
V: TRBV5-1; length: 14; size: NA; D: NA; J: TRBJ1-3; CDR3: CASSLGNSGNTIYF; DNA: TGCGCCAGCAGCTTGGGCAACTCTGGAAACACCATATATTTT